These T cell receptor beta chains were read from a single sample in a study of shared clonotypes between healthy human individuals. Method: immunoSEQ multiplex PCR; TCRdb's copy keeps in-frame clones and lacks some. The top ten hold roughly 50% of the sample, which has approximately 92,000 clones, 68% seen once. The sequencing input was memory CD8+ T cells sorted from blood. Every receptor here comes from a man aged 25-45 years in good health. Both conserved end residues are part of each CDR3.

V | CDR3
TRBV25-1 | CASKKYTGELFF
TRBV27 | CASSYGWEYEQYF
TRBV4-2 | CASSPRTSYEQYF
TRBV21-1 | CASTQPLAGRTDTQYF
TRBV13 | CASRPGQGITEAFF
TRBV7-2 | CASSPGTYYEQYF
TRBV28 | CASSLGEQPDEQFF
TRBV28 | CASTLLGTGRNEQYF
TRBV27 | CASSFSIGATDTQYF
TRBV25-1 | CASSAQGREKLFF
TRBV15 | CATSGAGSSYEQYF
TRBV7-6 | CASSLRLANNEQFF
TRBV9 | CASSVSGYSSYNEQFF
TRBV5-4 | CASSPWSPSVLTGANVLTF
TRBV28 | CASTKRGAGGQPQHF
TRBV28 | CASSTQGRTQETQYF
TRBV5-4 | CASSLGVLQETQYF
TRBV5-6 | CASSLTSGPYNEQFF
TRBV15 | CATSRAGGSGANVLTF
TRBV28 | CASSFYTEAFF
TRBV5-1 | CASSLVGTGSYEQYF
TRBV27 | CASSTNLVGAGRETQYF
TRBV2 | CASRDRGGDEQFF
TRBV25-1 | CASSHGDEQFF
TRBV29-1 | CSVASGTVNEKLFF
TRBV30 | CAWSSLSGSTEQFF
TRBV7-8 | CASSIGLAGELTYEQYF
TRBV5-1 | CASKGGQGYMNTEAFF
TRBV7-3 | CASSLTGGTQYF